The 27 T cell receptor beta chains below were found in one sample sequenced in a study of blood T cell repertoires in COVID-19. Sequencing used immunoSEQ multiplex PCR; TCRdb keeps in-frame clones, though not all of them. The sample has under 300,000 clones, around 89% seen once. Sequencing used PBMCs or T cells enriched from blood (not recorded which). The origin of the receptors is a man aged 35-49 years who had recovered from COVID-19.

The V gene is TRBV19, the J gene TRBJ2-5; no reliable D call. The CDR3 runs to 14 residues. The V gene's germline CDR1 is LNHDA and CDR2 SQIVND (reference sequence). Deletions cut 5 bases from V and 1 base from J, with 11 bases between. The CDR3 sequence is CASSPFAAQETQYF. CDR3 coding DNA: TGTGCCAGTAGTCCCTTCGCGGCCCAAGAGACCCAGTACTTC.

This clone was detected only once. The J gene is TRBJ1-5, the V gene TRBV2, with 9 bases identical to TRBD1. J gave up 6 bases and V 6 bases, and 9 bases lay outside the gene matches. The CDR3 runs 15 residues. Germline loops: CDR1 SNHLY, CDR2 FYNNEI. CDR3 in DNA: TGTGCCAGCAGCGCAACAGGGGGCGGTTTTCAGCCCCAGCATTTT. Amino acids: CASSATGGGFQPQHF.

The chain is built from TRBV9 and TRBJ2-7, with a weak D call TRBD1 (6 bases). V lost 4 bases and J lost 1, with 9 bases in between. Germline-derived CDR1 and CDR2 are SGDLS and YYNGEE. There are 13 residues in the CDR3. The CDR3 DNA follows: TGTGCCAGCAGCCCAGGGGCTTCCTACGAGCAGTACTTC. It yields the protein CASSPGASYEQYF.

CDR3 region: CASSSNQGGNGYTF. DNA of the CDR3: TGTGCCAGCAGCTCAAACCAGGGAGGCAATGGCTACACCTTC. The rearrangement joins TRBV7-3 to TRBJ1-2, with a tentative D call TRBD1 (5 bases). The CDR3 is 14 residues long. V was shortened by 4 bases and J by 6 bases, with 15 bases between the two germline ends. CDR1 is SGHTA, CDR2 FQGTGA, per germline.

The CDR3 sequence is CASSYKQGAGEQYF. CDR3 nucleotides: TGTGCCAGCAGTTACAAACAGGGGGCAGGCGAGCAGTACTTC. V and J are TRBV6-6 and TRBJ2-7; the match to TRBD1 covers 9 bases. This CDR3 has 14 amino acids. J was trimmed by 6 bases and V by 2 bases; bases with no gene match: 5. Germline CDR1 MNHNY, CDR2 SVGAGI (reference sequence).

The chain links TRBV19 to TRBJ2-7; the D gene is possibly TRBD1 (5 bases). V was cut by 4 bases and J by 3 bases, with 16 bases left in between. This CDR3 has 15 residues. The germline V gene encodes CDR1 LNHDA and CDR2 SQIVND (reference sequence). The CDR3 DNA reads TGTGCCAGTAGTAACCCCGCAGGGTCCCTCTACGAGCAGTACTTC. Translation: CASSNPAGSLYEQYF.

This chain connects TRBV25-1 to TRBJ1-6, with 10 bases fitting TRBD1. This CDR3 region has 18 residues. V dropped 1 base and J dropped 7; count of bases not matched to a gene: 10. CDR1 MGHDK and CDR2 SYGVNS come from the germline V gene. Here the CDR3 DNA reads TGTGCCAGCAGTGAATGGGGGGACAGGGGTCTGAGGAATTCACCCCTCCACTTT. It is translated as CASSEWGDRGLRNSPLHF.

The chain employs TRBV9 and TRBJ2-7; 9 nucleotides match TRBD2. The CDR3 contains 15 residues. Germline CDR1 SGDLS, CDR2 YYNGEE. V dropped 0 bases and J dropped 5; count of bases not matched to a gene: 6. Here the CDR3 DNA reads TGTGCCAGCAGCGTAGAGGCTAGCGGGATCGACGAGCAGTACTTC. It codes for CASSVEASGIDEQYF.

The sample holds a few counts of this clone. J is TRBJ1-1 and V is TRBV10-2; the match to TRBD1 covers 11 bases. With V trimmed by 6 bases and J by 3 bases, 3 bases remained unmatched. CDR1 and CDR2 from the germline V gene are WSHSY and SAAADI. The CDR3 consists of 14 residues. CDR3 region: CASRAGQGDTEAFF. For the CDR3, the DNA is TGCGCCAGCAGAGCGGGACAGGGGGACACTGAAGCTTTCTTT.

The rearrangement joins TRBV24-1 to TRBJ1-5; TRBD1 aligns across 7 bases. CDR3 length equals 13 residues. In germline, CDR1 is KGHDR, CDR2 SFDVKD. V shed 9 bases and J 4 bases; nucleotides not matched to a gene: 5. CDR3 loop: CATGGTANQPQHF. The DNA of the CDR3 is TGTGCCACCGGAGGGACAGCAAATCAGCCCCAGCATTTT.

V gene TRBV27 combines with J gene TRBJ1-4; 8 nucleotides align to TRBD1. Trimming took 6 bases from V and 4 from J; bases not matched to a gene: 4. The CDR3 sequence is 14 residues long. Germline V gene data show CDR1 as MNHEY and CDR2 as SMNVEV (reference sequence). As DNA, the CDR3 is TGTGCCAGCAGCCTCGACAGGGGTAATGAAAAACTGTTTTTT. This encodes CASSLDRGNEKLFF.

This clone showed up just once. The chain carries TRBV4-3 and TRBJ2-7; 7 positions agree with TRBD2. The CDR3 loop spans 15 amino acids. Germline assignment: CDR1 LGHNA and CDR2 YSLEER. The trim removed 4 bases at V and 1 base at J, leaving 7 bases unmatched. The CDR3 coding sequence is TGCGCCAGCAGCCGGGGGGAGGGCCGATCCTACGAGCAGTACTTC. Translated, it gives CASSRGEGRSYEQYF.

The gene calls are TRBV5-1 and TRBJ2-1; 7 bases line up with TRBD2. CDR1 and CDR2 from the germline V gene are SGHRS and YFSETQ. Trimming took 0 bases from V and 4 from J; bases not matched to a gene: 4. This CDR3 is built from 15 residues. CDR3 in DNA: TGCGCCAGCAGCTTGGGTGCTAGCGGATACAATGAGCAGTTCTTC. This sequence encodes CASSLGASGYNEQFF.

The chain joins TRBV30 to TRBJ1-2; D remains unclear. Germline CDR1 reads GTSNPN; CDR2 reads SVGIG (reference sequence). The CDR3 is made up of 19 amino acids. Trimming took 1 base from V and 7 from J, leaving 31 bases between them. The CDR3 is CAWSAFYDIRGKDSAGYTF. CDR3 coding DNA: TGTGCCTGGAGTGCCTTCTATGACATTCGCGGTAAGGACTCTGCTGGCTACACCTTC.

The chain combines TRBV7-2 with TRBJ2-3; 9 nucleotides agree with TRBD1. Germline CDR1 reads SGHTA; CDR2 reads FQGNSA. V lost 5 bases, J lost 1 base, and 7 bases stayed unmatched. The CDR3 loop spans 16 amino acids. The CDR3 sequence: CASSPPQGARTDTQYF. CDR3 DNA: TGTGCCAGCAGCCCCCCACAGGGGGCCCGCACAGATACGCAGTATTTT.

The V gene is TRBV5-1, the J gene TRBJ1-3; D might be TRBD1 (5 bases). Per the germline V gene, CDR1 is SGHRS and CDR2 is YFSETQ. V lost 4 bases and J 0 bases, leaving 11 bases between the germline ends. The CDR3 consists of 15 residues. The CDR3 loop is CASSAGRSSGNTIYF. The CDR3 DNA reads as TGCGCCAGCAGCGCGGGACGGAGCTCTGGAAACACCATATATTTT.

CDR3 protein: CATSTQSGTDTQYF. The CDR3 coding sequence is TGTGCCACCAGCACACAGAGCGGAACAGATACGCAGTATTTT. The chain has TRBV15 and TRBJ2-3; a possible D gene is TRBD2 (5 bases). Germline V gene sequence: CDR1 LNHNV, CDR2 YYDKDF (reference sequence). CDR3 length: 14 amino acids. With 4 bases removed from V and 3 bases from J, the gap between germline ends came to 11 bases.

V gene TRBV5-4 combines with J gene TRBJ2-5, with 10 bases matching TRBD1. The germline V gene has CDR1 SGHNT and CDR2 YYREEE (reference sequence). V lost 3 bases to trimming and J lost 1 base; unmatched junction nucleotides: 18. The CDR3 extends over 20 amino acids. CDR3 sequence reads: CASSWNRDRGHPVFQETQYF. The CDR3 DNA reads TGTGCCAGCAGCTGGAACCGGGACAGGGGCCACCCAGTCTTCCAAGAGACCCAGTACTTC.

The chain carries TRBV6-5 and TRBJ2-5, with no clear D. V was cut by 6 bases and J by 0 bases, with 8 bases left in between. This CDR3 region has 13 residues. In germline, CDR1 is MNHEY, CDR2 SVGAGI. CDR3 region: CASSLGDQETQYF. In nucleotides, the CDR3 is TGTGCCAGCAGCCTAGGTGACCAAGAGACCCAGTACTTC.

The rearrangement uses TRBV6-5 and TRBJ2-3; D might be TRBD2 (5 bases). Trimming left V 6 bases short and J 4 bases short, with 11 bases between. The germline CDR1 and CDR2 sequences are MNHEY and SVGAGI. CDR3 length equals 13 residues. The CDR3 loop is CASREVMSDTQYF. The CDR3 nucleotides read TGTGCCAGCAGGGAGGTGATGTCAGATACGCAGTATTTT.

This clone turned up a few times. V and J are TRBV19 and TRBJ1-6, with TRBD1 matching over 7 bases. The CDR3 totals 13 residues. CDR1 and CDR2 from the germline V gene are LNHDA and SQIVND (reference sequence). With 7 bases clipped from V and 7 bases from J, the junction kept 4 bases outside the gene matches. The chain's CDR3 is CASKDRENSPLHF. CDR3 coding DNA: TGTGCCAGTAAAGACAGGGAGAATTCACCCCTCCACTTT.

This clone was seen once. The chain combines TRBV6-5 with TRBJ2-7; D is uncertain. V was shortened by 6 bases and J by 4 bases, with 7 bases between the two germline ends. Germline CDR1 is MNHEY and CDR2 is SVGAGI. This CDR3 is 11 amino acids long. The CDR3 bases are TGTGCCAGCAGCACCGGTTACGAGCAGTACTTC. Translating gives CASSTGYEQYF.

This chain joins TRBV5-5 and TRBJ2-5; D is unresolved. Germline V gives CDR1 SGHKS, CDR2 YYEKEE (reference sequence). This CDR3 has 11 amino acids. V lost 4 bases and J 10 bases, leaving 11 bases between the germline ends. CDR3 protein: CASSPSDRQYF. Written as DNA, the CDR3 is TGTGCCAGCAGCCCCAGCGACCGCCAGTACTTC.

The chain is built from TRBV5-1 and TRBJ2-1; 8 bases agree with TRBD2. Germline lookup yields CDR1 SGHRS and CDR2 YFSETQ. The CDR3 is made up of 15 amino acids. With V trimmed by 0 bases and J by 6 bases, 5 bases remained unmatched. The CDR3 sequence is CASSLGGLDVNEQFF. In nucleotides, the CDR3 is TGCGCCAGCAGCTTGGGGGGACTAGATGTCAATGAGCAGTTCTTC.

The CDR3 DNA reads TGTGCCAGCAGCTTGGACTCCTACACCGGGGAGCTGTTTTTT. As protein: CASSLDSYTGELFF. The gene calls are TRBV5-6 and TRBJ2-2, with D hard to call. Trimming removed 0 bases from V and 3 bases from J, with 6 bases in between. The V gene's germline CDR1 is SGHDT and CDR2 YYEEEE. This CDR3 comprises 14 residues.

The J gene is TRBJ1-2, the V gene TRBV3-1 (or the pseudogene TRBV3-2); D is unresolved. Trimming took 5 bases from V and 8 from J, leaving 15 bases between them. The CDR3 contains 13 residues. Germline values: CDR1 LGHDT, CDR2 YNNKEL (reference sequence). CDR3 sequence: CASSMTQPQGYTF. CDR3 nucleotides: TGTGCCAGCAGCATGACACAACCCCAGGGCTACACCTTC.

The chain joins TRBV10-3 to TRBJ1-1; possible D gene TRBD1, 5 bases. Trimming stripped 7 bases from V and 0 bases from J, with 12 bases between. Germline CDR1 reads ENHRY; CDR2 reads SYGVKD. The CDR3 length is 14 residues. CDR3 nucleotide sequence: TGTGCCATCACCCCGGAGGGGCTGAACACTGAAGCTTTCTTT. The encoded protein is CAITPEGLNTEAFF.